This TCR beta chain comes out of a study of T cell responses to AZD1222 COVID-19 vaccine. The table came from immunoSEQ multiplex PCR; TCRdb's copy has only in-frame clones and leaves some out. This sample yields about 110,000 clones, of which 80% to 90% are seen a single time; roughly 6.5% belongs to the top ten. The germline gives CDR1 MDHEN, CDR2 SYDVKM. This CDR3 is built from 17 residues. V lost 6 bases to trimming and J lost 4 bases, with 19 bases between them. Comment on this clone: Its target is not known.

Study outcomes and limitations: Mostly white British, mostly female donors; authors suggested clonal diversity may be underestimated. With dominance at 160-218 and 743-854, vaccine-associated CD4 TCRs spanned spike. Only after the peak T cell response were repertoires sampled.

Sequenced material: peripheral blood, taken on day 0 of AZD1222 vaccination. The rearrangement links TRBV28 to TRBJ2-6, with D perhaps TRBD1 or TRBD2 (5 bases each). The clonotype was recovered from an adult in good health. CDR3 sequence (DNA): TGTGCCAGCAGCCTAGCCGTATGGCAGGGAGGGGCCAACGTCCTGACTTTC. It yields the protein CASSLAVWQGGANVLTF.